This paragraph covers one T cell receptor (beta chain) sequence. The antigen is not known. The entry originates in a study of T cell clonotyping in hematopoietic cell transplantation. Study observations and caveats: Recipient TCR diversity dropped after transplant; expanded clonotypes rose from day 30 to 180.

This table comes from immunoSEQ multiplex PCR, and its TCRdb copy is limited to in-frame clones, with some not included. The sample lists roughly 45,000 clones, around 84% occurring once. Indicated time point: recipient sample about 28 days before transplant, after cytoreduction. Blood collection times were about day -28 and days 30, 100, 180 posttransplant. CDR3 length equals 13 residues. The starting material was peripheral blood mononuclear cells, obtained before stem cell transplant. The chain carries TRBV21-1 and TRBJ2-7; the D call in the table, TRBD2, was not verified against the DNA. TRBV21-1 is noted as a pseudogene. The clonotype originates from a man aged 55 to 70 with biphenotypic leukemia. Some clones in this sample may be carry-over from other donors' samples. The CDR3 reads CASRETSDYEQYF. CDR3 bases: TGTGCCAGCAGGGAGACTAGCGACTACGAGCAGTACTTC.